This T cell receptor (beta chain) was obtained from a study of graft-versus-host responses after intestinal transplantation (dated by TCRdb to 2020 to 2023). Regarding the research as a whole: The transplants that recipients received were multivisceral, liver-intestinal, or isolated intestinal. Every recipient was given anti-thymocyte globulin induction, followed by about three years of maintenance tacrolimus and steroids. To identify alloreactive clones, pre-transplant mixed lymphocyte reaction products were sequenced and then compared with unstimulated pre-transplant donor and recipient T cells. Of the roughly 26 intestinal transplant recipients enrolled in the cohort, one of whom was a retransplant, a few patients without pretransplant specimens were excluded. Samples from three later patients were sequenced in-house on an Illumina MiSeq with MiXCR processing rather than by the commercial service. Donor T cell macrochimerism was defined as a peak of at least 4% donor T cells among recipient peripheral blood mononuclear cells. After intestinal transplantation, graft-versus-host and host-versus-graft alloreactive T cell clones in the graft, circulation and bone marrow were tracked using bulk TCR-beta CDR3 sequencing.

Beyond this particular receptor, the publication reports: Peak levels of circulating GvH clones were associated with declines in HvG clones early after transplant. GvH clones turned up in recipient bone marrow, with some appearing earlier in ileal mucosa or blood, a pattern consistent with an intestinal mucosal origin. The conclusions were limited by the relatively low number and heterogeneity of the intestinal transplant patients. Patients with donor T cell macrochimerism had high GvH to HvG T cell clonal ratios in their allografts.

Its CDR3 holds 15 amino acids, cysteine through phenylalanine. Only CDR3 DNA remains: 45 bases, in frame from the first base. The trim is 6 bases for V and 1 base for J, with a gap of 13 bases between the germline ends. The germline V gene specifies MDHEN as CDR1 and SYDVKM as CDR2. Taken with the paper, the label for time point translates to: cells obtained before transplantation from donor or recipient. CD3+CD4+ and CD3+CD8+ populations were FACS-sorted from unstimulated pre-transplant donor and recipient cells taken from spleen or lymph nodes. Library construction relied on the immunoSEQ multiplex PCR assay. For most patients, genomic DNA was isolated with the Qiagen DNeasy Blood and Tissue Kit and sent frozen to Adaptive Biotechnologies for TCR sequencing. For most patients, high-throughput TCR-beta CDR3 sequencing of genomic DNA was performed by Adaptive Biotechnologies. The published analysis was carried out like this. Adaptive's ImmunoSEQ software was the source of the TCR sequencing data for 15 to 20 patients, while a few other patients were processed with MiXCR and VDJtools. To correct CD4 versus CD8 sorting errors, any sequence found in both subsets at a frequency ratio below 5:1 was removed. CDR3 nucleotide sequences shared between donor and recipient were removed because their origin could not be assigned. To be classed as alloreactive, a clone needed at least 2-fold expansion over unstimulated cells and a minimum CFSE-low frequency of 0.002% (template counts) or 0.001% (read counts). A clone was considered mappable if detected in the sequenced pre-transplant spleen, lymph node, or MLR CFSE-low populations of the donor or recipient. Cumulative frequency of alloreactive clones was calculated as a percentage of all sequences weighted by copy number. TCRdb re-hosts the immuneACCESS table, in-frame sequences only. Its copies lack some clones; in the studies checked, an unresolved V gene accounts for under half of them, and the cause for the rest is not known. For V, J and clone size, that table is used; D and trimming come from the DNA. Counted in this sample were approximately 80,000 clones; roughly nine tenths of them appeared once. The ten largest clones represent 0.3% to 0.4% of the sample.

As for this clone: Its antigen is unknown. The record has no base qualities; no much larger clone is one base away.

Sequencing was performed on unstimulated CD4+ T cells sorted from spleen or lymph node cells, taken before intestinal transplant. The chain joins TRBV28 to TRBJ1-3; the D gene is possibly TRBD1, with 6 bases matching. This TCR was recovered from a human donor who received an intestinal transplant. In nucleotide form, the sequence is TGTGCCAGCAGAACCCCCGGACAGTCTGGAAACACCATATATTTT. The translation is CASRTPGQSGNTIYF.